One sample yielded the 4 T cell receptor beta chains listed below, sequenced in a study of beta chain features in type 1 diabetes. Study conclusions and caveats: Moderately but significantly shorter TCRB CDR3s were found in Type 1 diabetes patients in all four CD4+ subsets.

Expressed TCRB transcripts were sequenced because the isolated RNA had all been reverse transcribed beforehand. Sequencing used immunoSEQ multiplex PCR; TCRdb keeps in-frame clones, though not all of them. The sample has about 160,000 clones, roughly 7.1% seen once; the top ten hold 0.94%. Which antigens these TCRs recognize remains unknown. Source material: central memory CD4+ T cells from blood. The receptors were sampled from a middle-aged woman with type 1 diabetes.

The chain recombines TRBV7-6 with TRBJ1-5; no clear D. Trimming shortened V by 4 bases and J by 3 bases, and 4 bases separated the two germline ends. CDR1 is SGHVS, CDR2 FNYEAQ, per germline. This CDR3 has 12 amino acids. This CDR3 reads CASSSNNQPQHF. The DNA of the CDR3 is TGTGCCAGCAGCTCTAACAATCAGCCCCAGCATTTT. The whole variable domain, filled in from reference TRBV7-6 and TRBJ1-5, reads GAGVSQSPRYKVTKRGQDVALRCDPISGHVSLYWYRQALGQGPEFLTYFNYEAQQDKSGLPNDRFSAERPEGSISTLTIQRTEQRDSAMYRCASSSNNQPQHFGDGTRLSIL.

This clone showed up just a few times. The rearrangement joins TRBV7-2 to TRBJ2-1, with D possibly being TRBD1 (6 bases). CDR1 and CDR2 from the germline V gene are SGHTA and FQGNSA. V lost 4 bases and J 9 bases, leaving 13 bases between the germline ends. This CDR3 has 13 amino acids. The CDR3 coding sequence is TGTGCCAGCAGCTACCAACAGGGTACTGAGCAGTTCTTC. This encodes CASSYQQGTEQFF. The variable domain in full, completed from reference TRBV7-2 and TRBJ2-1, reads GAGVSQSPSNKVTEKGKDVELRCDPISGHTALYWYRQSLGQGLEFLIYFQGNSAPDKSGLPSDRFSAERTGGSVSTLTIQRTQQEDSAVYLCASSYQQGTEQFFGPGTRLTVL.

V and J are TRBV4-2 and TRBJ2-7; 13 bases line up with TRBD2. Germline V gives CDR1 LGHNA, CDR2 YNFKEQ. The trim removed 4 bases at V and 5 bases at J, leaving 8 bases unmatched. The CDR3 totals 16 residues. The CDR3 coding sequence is TGTGCCAGCAGCCCCCGGACTAGCGGGAGACCTCACGAGCAGTACTTC. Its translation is CASSPRTSGRPHEQYF.

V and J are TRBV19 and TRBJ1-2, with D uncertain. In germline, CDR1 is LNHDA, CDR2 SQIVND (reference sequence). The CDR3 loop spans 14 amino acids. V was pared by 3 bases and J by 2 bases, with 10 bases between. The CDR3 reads CASSMVDRNYGYTF. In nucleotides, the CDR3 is TGTGCCAGTAGTATGGTAGATCGCAACTATGGCTACACCTTC.